This entry lists 6 T cell receptor beta chains sequenced from one sample in a study of T cells in Graves' hyperthyroidism and ophthalmopathy. TCR beta CDR3 regions were amplified from RNA transcripts. The study used the HTBI primer set for a first-round RT-PCR of the TCR CDR3. Each CDR3 protein is one row after TCRdb ran MiXCR on the multiplex PCR reads. Among about 350,000 distinct CDR3 sequences listed, 15% to 20% were seen once. The sequenced material came from blood. These receptors were collected from a woman aged 18-29 years with Graves' hyperthyroidism.

This clonotype was seen ten or more times. V and J are TRBV10-2 and TRBJ2-2; D ambiguous. CDR3 length equals 14 residues. Trimming removed 7 bases from V and 2 bases from J, with 11 bases in between. Germline V gives CDR1 WSHSY, CDR2 SAAADI. Here the CDR3 reads CASKFVRNTGELFF. The CDR3 DNA sequence: TGCGCCAGCAAATTCGTCAGAAACACCGGGGAGCTGTTTTTT.

This clonotype was recorded at least ten times. The chain has TRBV28 and TRBJ2-2, with unresolved D. Trimming stripped 3 bases from V and 0 bases from J, with 5 bases between. Per the germline V gene, CDR1 is MDHEN and CDR2 is SYDVKM. The CDR3 is made up of 14 amino acids. The CDR3 nucleotides read TGTGCCAGCAGTTTTGTTCCGAACACCGGGGAGCTGTTTTTT. As protein: CASSFVPNTGELFF.

This clonotype has at least ten counts. The chain is built from TRBV7-6 and TRBJ1-2; D possibly corresponds to TRBD1 (5 bases). V dropped 2 bases and J dropped 6 bases, with 19 bases sitting between them. The germline gives CDR1 SGHVS, CDR2 FNYEAQ. The CDR3 spans 16 residues. The CDR3 is CASSLRGTQGTDGYTF. The CDR3 DNA sequence: TGTGCCAGCAGCTTACGTGGGACGCAGGGTACGGATGGCTACACCTTC.

The chain combines TRBV9 with TRBJ2-2; no definite D call. V shed 0 bases and J shed 5 bases, with 2 bases lying between them. CDR3 length: 12 residues. CDR1 SGDLS and CDR2 YYNGEE come from the germline V gene. The CDR3 coding sequence is TGTGCCAGCAGCGTAGTGACCGGGGAGCTGTTTTTT. It is translated as CASSVVTGELFF. Based on the CDR3 plus reference TRBV9 and TRBJ2-2, the full variable domain is DSGVTQTPKHLITATGQRVTLRCSPRSGDLSVYWYQQSLDQGLQFLIQYYNGEERAKGNILERFSAQQFPDLHSELNLSSLELGDSALYFCASSVVTGELFFGEGSRLTVL.

There are many counts of this clonotype. The gene calls are TRBV18 and TRBJ1-5; D may be TRBD1 (6 bases). From germline, CDR1 is KGHSH and CDR2 LQKENI. The length of the CDR3 is 15 residues. V was pared by 3 bases and J by 3 bases, with 12 bases between. CDR3 protein: CASSPARGNNQPQHF. Written as DNA, the CDR3 is TGTGCCAGCTCACCGGCCAGGGGAAACAATCAGCCCCAGCATTTT.

In this sample, this clonotype turned up many times. The chain has TRBV10-1 and TRBJ2-5; D is uncertain. The CDR3 extends over 13 amino acids. Germline V gene lookup returns CDR1 WNHNN and CDR2 SYGVQD (reference sequence). Trimming took 2 bases from V and 7 from J, leaving 11 bases between them. The CDR3 is CASSERSTGTQYF. CDR3 coding DNA: TGCGCCAGCAGTGAGCGCTCGACGGGGACCCAGTACTTC.